These 5 T cell receptor beta chains share one sample of origin, sequenced in a study of lymphopenia after photon versus proton radiotherapy. Produced via immunoSEQ multiplex PCR; TCRdb's table is partial and in-frame only. The data hold over 4,000 clones, with approximately 90% observed a single time. The material sequenced was peripheral blood, taken from a patient treated with photon-based radiotherapy. The receptor source for this set is a man aged 25-45 years with gastric cancer.

By sample share, this clone is large. The gene calls are TRBV29-1 and TRBJ2-7, with TRBD1 matching 8 bases. The CDR3 sequence is 13 residues long. V dropped 7 bases and J dropped 0; count of bases not matched to a gene: 5. Germline CDR1 reads SQVTM; CDR2 reads ANQGSEA. The CDR3 reads CSGLDRDSYEQYF. The CDR3 coding sequence is TGCAGCGGCCTGGACAGGGACTCCTACGAGCAGTACTTC.

The chain is built from TRBV28 and TRBJ2-7; 8 nucleotides match TRBD1. Germline lookup yields CDR1 MDHEN and CDR2 SYDVKM. The CDR3 has 12 residues. The V segment lost 8 bases and the J segment 6 bases; nucleotides outside the gene matches: 6. The CDR3 reads CASGKQGGEQYF. As DNA, the CDR3 is TGTGCCAGCGGTAAACAGGGGGGCGAGCAGTACTTC.

This sequence joins TRBV7-2 and TRBJ1-6; the D is unclear. The V end lost 7 bases, the J end lost 3 bases, and 10 bases lay between the germline ends. The CDR3 sequence is 14 residues long. Looked up from germline, CDR1 is SGHTA and CDR2 is FQGNSA. CDR3 sequence: CASTRDFYNSPLHF. The CDR3 nucleotides are TGTGCCAGCACCCGAGATTTCTATAATTCACCCCTCCACTTT.

The chain is built from TRBV11-3 and TRBJ1-1, with D possibly being TRBD1 (6 bases). CDR3 length: 18 amino acids. The V gene's germline CDR1 is SGHNT and CDR2 YENEEA. The germline V and J ends were trimmed by 4 bases and 0 bases, with 21 bases remaining between them. DNA of the CDR3: TGTGCCAGCAGCTCGGGTGATGGAAGGGGGGGCCTGAACACTGAAGCTTTCTTT. Protein sequence: CASSSGDGRGGLNTEAFF.

Comment on this clone: An end of the junction does not agree with germline; a read error may underlie this. The CDR3, as DNA: TGCAGCGTGGAAGGGGTTCAGGGGGCGAACACAGATACGCAGTATTTT. This sequence encodes CSVEGVQGANTDTQYF. The V call is TRBV29-1, the J call TRBJ2-3; 8 positions match TRBD1. The CDR3 sequence is 16 residues long. The germline CDR1 and CDR2 sequences are SQVTM and ANQGSEA.